This TCR beta chain emerged from a study of blood T cell repertoires in COVID-19. Whole-study context: The United States, Italy and Spain provided the acute and convalescent COVID-19 samples. PBMCs, B-cell-depleted T cells, or T cells were the source of the cDNA or gDNA that made up the material.

V lost 0 bases and J lost 1; bases outside the gene matches: 9. The CDR3 totals 20 residues. Germline lookup yields CDR1 LGHNA and CDR2 YNFKEQ. In the original workflow: From reference gene primer amplification, estimates of nucleated cell counts were derived. Produced via immunoSEQ multiplex PCR; TCRdb's table is partial and in-frame only. V, J and clone size were drawn from that table, and D and trimming were deduced from the DNA. The table records around 140,000 clones, 70% to 80% of them present only once. V usage is TRBV4-2 and J usage is TRBJ2-3; 14 bases fit TRBD2. This clonotype was obtained from a woman between 45 and 60 years old with active or convalescent COVID-19. Input material: peripheral blood. CDR3 in DNA: TGTGCCAGCAGCCAAGATCGTCGCGGGACTAGCGGGAGAGGCACAGATACGCAGTATTTT. Its translation is CASSQDRRGTSGRGTDTQYF.